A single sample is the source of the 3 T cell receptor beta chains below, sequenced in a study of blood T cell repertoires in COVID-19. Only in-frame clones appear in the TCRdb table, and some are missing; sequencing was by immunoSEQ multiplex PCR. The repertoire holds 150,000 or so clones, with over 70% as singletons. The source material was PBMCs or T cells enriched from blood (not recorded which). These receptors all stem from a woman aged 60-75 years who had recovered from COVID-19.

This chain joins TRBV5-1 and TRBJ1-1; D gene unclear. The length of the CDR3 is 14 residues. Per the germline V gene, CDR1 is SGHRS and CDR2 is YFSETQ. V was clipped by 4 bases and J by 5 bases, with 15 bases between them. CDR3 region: CASSPLPTGTEAFF. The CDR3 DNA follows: TGCGCCAGCAGCCCCCTGCCCACGGGGACTGAAGCTTTCTTT.

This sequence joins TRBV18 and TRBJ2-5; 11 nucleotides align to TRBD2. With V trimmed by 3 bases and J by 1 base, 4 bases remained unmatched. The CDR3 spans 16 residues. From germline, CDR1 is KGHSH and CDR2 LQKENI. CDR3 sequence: CASSPGLAGIQETQYF. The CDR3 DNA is TGTGCCAGCTCACCTGGACTAGCGGGTATCCAAGAGACCCAGTACTTC.

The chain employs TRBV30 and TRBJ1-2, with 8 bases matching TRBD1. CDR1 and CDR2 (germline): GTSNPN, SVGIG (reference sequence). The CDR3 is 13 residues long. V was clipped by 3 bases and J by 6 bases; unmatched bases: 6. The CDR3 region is CAWSRGPVNGYTF. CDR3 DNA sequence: TGTGCCTGGAGCAGGGGGCCGGTAAATGGCTACACCTTC.